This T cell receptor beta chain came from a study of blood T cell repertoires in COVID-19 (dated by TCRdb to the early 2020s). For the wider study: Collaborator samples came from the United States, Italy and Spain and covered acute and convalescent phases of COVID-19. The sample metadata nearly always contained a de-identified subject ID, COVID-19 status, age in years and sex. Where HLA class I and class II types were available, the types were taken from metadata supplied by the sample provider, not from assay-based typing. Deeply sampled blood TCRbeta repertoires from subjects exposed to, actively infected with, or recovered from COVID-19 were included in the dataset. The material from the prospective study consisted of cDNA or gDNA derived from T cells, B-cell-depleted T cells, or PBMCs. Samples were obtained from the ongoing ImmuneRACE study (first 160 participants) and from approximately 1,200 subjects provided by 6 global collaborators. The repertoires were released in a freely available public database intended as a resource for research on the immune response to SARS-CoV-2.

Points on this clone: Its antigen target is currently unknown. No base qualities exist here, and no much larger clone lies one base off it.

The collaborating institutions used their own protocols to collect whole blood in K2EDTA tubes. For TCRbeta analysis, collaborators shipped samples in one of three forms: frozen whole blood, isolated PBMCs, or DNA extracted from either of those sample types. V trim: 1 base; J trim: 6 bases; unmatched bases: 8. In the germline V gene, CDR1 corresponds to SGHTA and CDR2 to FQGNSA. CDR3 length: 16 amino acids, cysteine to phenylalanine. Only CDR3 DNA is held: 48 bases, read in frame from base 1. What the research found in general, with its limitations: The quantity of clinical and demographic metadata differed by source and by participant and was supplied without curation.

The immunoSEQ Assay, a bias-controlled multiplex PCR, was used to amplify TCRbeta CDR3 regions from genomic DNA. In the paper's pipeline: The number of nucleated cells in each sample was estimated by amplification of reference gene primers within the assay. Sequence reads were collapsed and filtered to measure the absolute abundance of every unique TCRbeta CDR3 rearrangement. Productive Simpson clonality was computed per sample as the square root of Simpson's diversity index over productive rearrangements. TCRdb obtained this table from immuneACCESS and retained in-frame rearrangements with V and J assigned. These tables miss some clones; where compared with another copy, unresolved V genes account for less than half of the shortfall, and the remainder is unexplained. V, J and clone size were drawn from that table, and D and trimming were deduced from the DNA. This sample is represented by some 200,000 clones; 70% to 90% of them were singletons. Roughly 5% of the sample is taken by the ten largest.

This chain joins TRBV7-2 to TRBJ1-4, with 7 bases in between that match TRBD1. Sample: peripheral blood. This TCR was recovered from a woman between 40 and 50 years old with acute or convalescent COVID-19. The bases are TGTGCCAGCAGCTTAGGGGACGGGACAGCCGATGAAAAACTGTTTTTT. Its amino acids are CASSLGDGTADEKLFF.